Presented here are 25 T cell receptor beta chains from one specimen sequenced in a study of shared clonotypes between healthy human individuals. Clones were sequenced by immunoSEQ multiplex PCR, and TCRdb holds only the in-frame ones, with some missing. The sample includes just over 2,000,000 clones, 95% of them seen just once. Material: naive CD4+ T cells sorted from blood. Subset given: CD45RA+ positively selected. The receptors here all came from a man aged 18 to 29 in good health.

The chain couples TRBV18 to TRBJ1-6; no reliable D call. This CDR3 spans 15 amino acids. Between the trimmed V and J ends, which lost 6 bases and 8 bases, there was a span of 17 bases. CDR1 and CDR2 from the germline V gene are KGHSH and LQKENI. CDR3 bases: TGTGCCAGCTCCCCAGGTTTAACTCAGGATTCACCCCTCCACTTT. As protein: CASSPGLTQDSPLHF.

This rearrangement joins TRBV4-2 to TRBJ1-4; 8 bases map to TRBD1. The CDR3 totals 19 residues. The germline gives CDR1 LGHNA, CDR2 YNFKEQ. The V gene end was trimmed by 2 bases and the J gene end by 0 bases; junction bases not matched to a gene: 11. The CDR3 sequence: CASSQSLRDRFATNEKLFF. CDR3 sequence (DNA): TGTGCCAGCAGCCAATCGCTCCGGGACAGGTTTGCAACTAATGAAAAACTGTTTTTT.

This clone was observed a few times. V usage is TRBV5-1 and J usage is TRBJ1-5; TRBD1 is a possible D gene (5 bases). The germline CDR1 and CDR2 sequences are SGHRS and YFSETQ. The CDR3 extends over 15 amino acids. V gave up 5 bases and J gave up 3 bases, with 15 bases separating them. In DNA, the CDR3 is TGCGCCAGCAGACTAGACAGCAGCACCAATCAGCCCCAGCATTTT. Translation gives CASRLDSSTNQPQHF. The full variable domain, completed using reference TRBV5-1 and TRBJ1-5, is KAGVTQTPRYLIKTRGQQVTLSCSPISGHRSVSWYQQTPGQGLQFLFEYFSETQRNKGNFPGRFSGRQFSNSRSEMNVSTLELGDSALYLCASRLDSSTNQPQHFGDGTRLSIL.

The chain is built from TRBV7-2 and TRBJ2-3, with a weak D call TRBD2 (6 bases). V lost 8 bases to trimming and J lost 6 bases, with 18 bases between them. The CDR3 sequence is 14 residues long. Germline assignment: CDR1 SGHTA and CDR2 FQGNSA. The CDR3 DNA reads TGTGCCAGCGGCCCAGGGACTGGTTCCGATACGCAGTATTTT. Translation gives CASGPGTGSDTQYF.

This clone came up once. This sample also contains other DNA sequences that code for the same CDR3. The chain has TRBV6-5 and TRBJ2-1; 9 bases align to TRBD1. This CDR3 spans 15 amino acids. Trimming took 4 bases from V and 1 from J; bases not matched to a gene: 2. Germline loops: CDR1 MNHEY, CDR2 SVGAGI. This chain's CDR3 is CASSLGQGSYNEQFF. CDR3 bases: TGTGCCAGCAGTTTAGGACAGGGGTCCTACAATGAGCAGTTCTTC.

The chain recombines TRBV6-1 with TRBJ2-2; TRBD1 matches 9 bases. Germline CDR1 MNHNS, CDR2 SASEGT. J lost 1 base, V lost 6 bases, and 3 bases had no gene match. CDR3 length: 15 residues. In DNA form, the CDR3 reads TGTGCCAGCAGCCGGGGACAGGGGAACACCGGGGAGCTGTTTTTT. Protein: CASSRGQGNTGELFF.

This chain links TRBV4-1 with TRBJ2-5; D not resolved. The germline V and J ends were trimmed by 1 base and 4 bases, with 7 bases remaining between them. Germline loops: CDR1 MGHRA, CDR2 YSYEKL. The CDR3 loop spans 13 amino acids. CDR3 bases: TGCGCCAGCAGCCAAGCCGGCCCAGAGACCCAGTACTTC. Translation gives CASSQAGPETQYF.

The rearrangement uses TRBV29-1 and TRBJ2-7; 10 bases are shared with TRBD1. The CDR3 totals 13 residues. The germline V gene encodes CDR1 SQVTM and CDR2 ANQGSEA. The V and J ends lost 6 bases and 10 bases, in that order; junction bases with no gene match: 12. In DNA form, the CDR3 reads TGCAGCGTGGGGTCTGGGACAGGGGCGTTACAGTACTTC. It encodes CSVGSGTGALQYF.

The rearrangement joins TRBV30 to TRBJ1-2, with D possibly TRBD1 on 6 matching bases. V was pared by 4 bases and J by 3 bases, with 21 bases between. CDR1 is GTSNPN, CDR2 SVGIG, per germline (reference sequence). The CDR3 spans 16 residues. The CDR3 DNA reads as TGTGCCTGGATGGGCCCCGGGGCAGGGGAATACTATGGCTACACCTTC. This translates into CAWMGPGAGEYYGYTF.

This chain links TRBV6-5 with TRBJ2-7, with 10 bases that match TRBD1. V shed 4 bases, J shed 0 bases, and the junction held 6 bases outside the gene matches. The CDR3 has 16 amino acids. Germline V gene data show CDR1 as MNHEY and CDR2 as SVGAGI. CDR3 in DNA: TGTGCCAGCAGTTCCCCGGGACAGGGGTCCTCCTACGAGCAGTACTTC. Translation gives CASSSPGQGSSYEQYF.

This clone is a singleton in its sample. V gene TRBV5-4 combines with J gene TRBJ2-5, with D possibly matching TRBD1 (6 bases). Germline lookup yields CDR1 SGHNT and CDR2 YYREEE (reference sequence). The length of the CDR3 is 15 residues. The V and J ends lost 4 bases and 2 bases respectively, with 15 bases between them. The CDR3 here is CASSPQTGGQETQYF. DNA for the CDR3: TGTGCCAGCAGCCCCCAGACAGGAGGACAAGAGACCCAGTACTTC. Full variable domain (remainder filled in from reference TRBV5-4 and TRBJ2-5): ETGVTQSPTHLIKTRGQQVTLRCSSQSGHNTVSWYQQALGQGPQFIFQYYREEENGRGNFPPRFSGLQFPNYSSELNVNALELDDSALYLCASSPQTGGQETQYFGPGTRLLVL.

The V and J genes are TRBV7-3 and TRBJ2-5, with 7 bases that match TRBD1. CDR1 SGHTA and CDR2 FQGTGA come from the germline V gene. This CDR3 is 13 amino acids long. J lost 1 base, V lost 6 bases, and 2 bases had no gene match. CDR3 nucleotides: TGTGCCAGCAGTACAGGGGTCCAAGAGACCCAGTACTTC. Its translation is CASSTGVQETQYF.

The chain has TRBV18 and TRBJ1-5; perhaps TRBD1 as D (5 bases). This CDR3 contains 15 residues. Germline loops: CDR1 KGHSH, CDR2 LQKENI. The germline V and J ends were trimmed by 5 bases and 0 bases, with 11 bases remaining between them. The CDR3 protein is CASSTTAYSNQPQHF. For the CDR3, the DNA is TGTGCCAGCTCAACGACAGCATATAGCAATCAGCCCCAGCATTTT.

This chain links TRBV30 with TRBJ2-2; D gene unclear. Germline-derived CDR1 and CDR2 are GTSNPN and SVGIG (reference sequence). The CDR3 covers 13 residues. Trimming left V 2 bases short and J 0 bases short, with 4 bases between. The CDR3 DNA sequence: TGTGCCTGGAGTAGATCGAACACCGGGGAGCTGTTTTTT. Translated: CAWSRSNTGELFF.

This chain joins TRBV6-1 and TRBJ1-6; D gene ambiguous. CDR1 is MNHNS, CDR2 SASEGT, per germline. The CDR3 loop spans 13 amino acids. V dropped 4 bases and J dropped 3 bases, with 4 bases sitting between them. This CDR3 is CASSGIYNSPLHF. The CDR3 DNA is TGTGCCAGCAGTGGGATCTATAATTCACCCCTCCACTTT.

The V call is TRBV4-1, the J call TRBJ2-5; tentative D call: TRBD1 (5 bases). CDR1 is MGHRA, CDR2 YSYEKL, per germline. V gave up 4 bases and J gave up 2 bases, with 8 bases separating them. The CDR3 extends over 13 amino acids. This CDR3 reads CASSRYRQETQYF. For the CDR3, the DNA is TGCGCCAGCAGCCGATACAGGCAAGAGACCCAGTACTTC.

The rearrangement links TRBV4-1 to TRBJ1-5; 7 positions match TRBD1. Germline V gene lookup returns CDR1 MGHRA and CDR2 YSYEKL. There are 17 residues in the CDR3. V was pared by 4 bases and J by 0 bases, with 9 bases of the junction left unmatched. CDR3 sequence: CASSPDPTGRSNQPQHF. The CDR3 DNA is TGCGCCAGCAGCCCTGATCCGACAGGGCGTAGCAATCAGCCCCAGCATTTT.

The genes are TRBV13 and TRBJ2-7; a possible D gene is TRBD2 (5 bases). V gave up 2 bases and J gave up 0 bases, with 14 bases separating them. The CDR3 loop spans 16 amino acids. Germline-derived CDR1 and CDR2 are PRHDT and FYEKMQ (reference sequence). CDR3 loop: CASSLRMGSGSYEQYF. Here the CDR3 DNA reads TGTGCCAGCAGCTTAAGGATGGGAAGCGGCTCCTACGAGCAGTACTTC.

The chain joins TRBV4-1 to TRBJ1-5, with 10 bases lining up with TRBD1. The V gene end was trimmed by 4 bases and the J gene end by 7 bases; junction bases not matched to a gene: 4. The germline CDR1 and CDR2 sequences are MGHRA and YSYEKL. CDR3 size: 14 residues. CDR3: CASSLGTGAQPQHF. DNA of the CDR3: TGCGCCAGCAGCCTAGGGACAGGGGCCCAGCCCCAGCATTTT.

This chain connects TRBV18 to TRBJ2-3; perhaps D is TRBD1 or TRBD2 (5 bases each). Per the germline V gene, CDR1 is KGHSH and CDR2 is LQKENI. The V end lost 4 bases, the J end lost 0 bases, and 14 bases lay between the germline ends. This CDR3 spans 16 amino acids. CDR3 sequence: CASSQSGTGSTDTQYF. The CDR3 DNA follows: TGTGCCAGCTCACAATCCGGGACGGGTAGCACAGATACGCAGTATTTT. Filled out from reference TRBV18 and TRBJ2-3, the complete variable domain reads NAGVMQNPRHLVRRRGQEARLRCSPMKGHSHVYWYRQLPEEGLKFMVYLQKENIIDESGMPKERFSAEFPKEGPSILRIQQVVRGDSAAYFCASSQSGTGSTDTQYFGPGTRLTVL.

The chain is built from TRBV6-1 and TRBJ2-2; TRBD2 might be the D (6 bases). Germline V lookup: CDR1 MNHNS, CDR2 SASEGT. The CDR3 covers 16 residues. The V end was cut by 2 bases, the J end by 2 bases, with 12 bases between. The CDR3 is CASSEPGGENTGELFF. In DNA form, the CDR3 reads TGTGCCAGCAGTGAACCCGGGGGTGAAAACACCGGGGAGCTGTTTTTT.

The chain couples TRBV29-1 to TRBJ2-3; possibly TRBD1 or TRBD2 for D (5 bases each). The CDR3 length is 12 residues. Trimming took 7 bases from V and 1 from J, leaving 9 bases between them. CDR1 is SQVTM and CDR2 is ANQGSEA in the germline V gene. CDR3 sequence reads: CSAGTGTDTQYF. CDR3 sequence (DNA): TGCAGCGCCGGGACCGGCACAGATACGCAGTATTTT.

The V call is TRBV15, the J call TRBJ2-1; D remains ambiguous. The CDR3 consists of 14 residues. CDR1 is LNHNV, CDR2 YYDKDF, per germline (reference sequence). The V end was cut by 0 bases, the J end by 4 bases, with 7 bases between. The CDR3 DNA follows: TGTGCCACCAGCAGAGATATAACTTACAATGAGCAGTTCTTC. Its translation: CATSRDITYNEQFF.

The sample holds one count of this clone. This chain links TRBV5-1 with TRBJ2-2; D remains unclear. V was shortened by 1 base and J by 0 bases, with 10 bases between the two germline ends. CDR1 and CDR2 (germline): SGHRS, YFSETQ. The CDR3 length is 16 residues. The CDR3 is CASSLKQTANTGELFF. CDR3 DNA sequence: TGCGCCAGCAGCTTGAAACAGACCGCGAACACCGGGGAGCTGTTTTTT.

This chain connects TRBV5-1 to TRBJ2-2; D may be TRBD1 (6 bases). The CDR3 length is 13 residues. From germline, CDR1 is SGHRS and CDR2 YFSETQ. V shed 4 bases and J shed 7 bases, with 11 bases lying between them. Written as DNA, the CDR3 is TGCGCCAGCAGCCCGCTGACAGGCGGGGAGCTGTTTTTT. It encodes CASSPLTGGELFF.